This T cell receptor (beta chain) originates from a study of blood T cell repertoires in COVID-19. Profiling relied on immunoSEQ multiplex PCR, and the TCRdb table lists in-frame clones only, not all of them. Of 150,000 to 200,000 clones in the sample, approximately 90% were seen once. The receptor was derived from a man under 40 with COVID-19, enrolled during active disease. Sequencing was performed on peripheral blood.

CDR3: CAGRGQDSPLHF. As DNA, the CDR3 is TGTGCCGGCAGGGGGCAGGATTCACCCCTCCACTTT. V usage is TRBV30 and J usage is TRBJ1-6; 8 nucleotides align to TRBD1. Germline CDR1 and CDR2: GTSNPN and SVGIG (reference sequence). V trimming: 8 bases; J trimming: 8 bases; junction bases outside the gene matches: 5. The CDR3 covers 12 residues.